These 17 T cell receptor beta chains were sequenced from one sample in a study of cytomegalovirus exposure and HLA in healthy donors. PCR involved 60 Vbeta and 13 Jbeta primers. Profiled with immunoSEQ multiplex PCR; TCRdb holds only in-frame clones, not every one. This repertoire includes 45,000 or so clones. The specimen was PBMCs. These TCRs come from a male donor in good health and CMV-seronegative.

The chain employs TRBV28 and TRBJ2-5; 10 nucleotides agree with TRBD1. Germline V CDR1 and CDR2: MDHEN, SYDVKM. The CDR3 covers 15 residues. After removal of 3 bases from V and 7 bases from J, the junction contained 8 bases not matched to a gene. The CDR3, as DNA: TGTGCCAGCAGTTTCTCTGGGACAGGGGACGGGACCCAGTACTTC. Protein sequence: CASSFSGTGDGTQYF.

The chain is built from TRBV10-2 and TRBJ2-7; 14 bases align to TRBD2. The CDR3 contains 16 residues. V trimming: 0 bases; J trimming: 9 bases; junction bases outside the gene matches: 7. Germline CDR1 WSHSY, CDR2 SAAADI. The CDR3 coding sequence is TGCGCCAGCAGTGAGTCTTCCGGGACTAGCGGGAGCGGGCAGTACTTC. Translating it yields CASSESSGTSGSGQYF.

The chain employs TRBV2 and TRBJ2-7; D might be TRBD2 (5 bases). The CDR3 has 11 residues. Germline CDR1 SNHLY, CDR2 FYNNEI. The V end was cut by 7 bases, the J end by 3 bases, with 7 bases between. CDR3 sequence (DNA): TGTGCCAGCATCCGGGGCTACGAGCAGTACTTC. Protein sequence: CASIRGYEQYF.

This sequence joins TRBV5-1 and TRBJ2-1; tentative D call: TRBD2 (6 bases). V gave up 0 bases and J gave up 9 bases, with 13 bases separating them. The germline V gene encodes CDR1 SGHRS and CDR2 YFSETQ. The length of the CDR3 is 14 residues. The CDR3 DNA reads as TGCGCCAGCAGCTTGGACGGGAGTGCAAGTGAGCAGTTCTTC. Translation: CASSLDGSASEQFF.

This chain links TRBV5-1 with TRBJ1-1; D gene ambiguous. Trimming removed 0 bases from V and 8 bases from J, with 5 bases in between. The CDR3 is 11 amino acids. From germline, CDR1 is SGHRS and CDR2 YFSETQ. The CDR3 sequence: CASSLAEEAFF. The CDR3 DNA reads as TGCGCCAGCAGCTTGGCGGAGGAAGCTTTCTTT.

This chain joins TRBV7-2 and TRBJ2-3, with 10 bases that match TRBD2. CDR1 and CDR2 (germline): SGHTA, FQGNSA. Losses at the gene ends were 5 bases for V and 2 bases for J; bases not matched to a gene: 7. CDR3 length equals 16 residues. The CDR3 coding sequence is TGTGCCAGCAGCCCGATAGCGGGAGGAGTCACAGATACGCAGTATTTT. It encodes CASSPIAGGVTDTQYF.

The rearrangement joins TRBV6-5 to TRBJ1-2, with a possible D match to TRBD1 (6 bases). V was trimmed by 8 bases and J by 7 bases, leaving 20 bases between them. CDR1 and CDR2 from the germline V gene are MNHEY and SVGAGI. The CDR3 is made up of 14 amino acids. In DNA, the CDR3 is TGTGCCAGCTCTCGGACCCCAGGGGAAGGTGGCTACACCTTC. Translating it yields CASSRTPGEGGYTF.

The rearrangement joins TRBV18 to TRBJ1-1; 7 bases agree with TRBD1. CDR3 length equals 15 residues. Looked up from germline, CDR1 is KGHSH and CDR2 is LQKENI. V was clipped by 5 bases and J by 4 bases; unmatched bases: 10. The CDR3 sequence: CASSGKGAEGTEAFF. Here the CDR3 DNA reads TGTGCCAGCTCAGGTAAGGGGGCGGAGGGCACTGAAGCTTTCTTT.

J is TRBJ1-4 and V is TRBV2; D gene unclear. V gave up 8 bases and J gave up 8 bases, with 15 bases separating them. Per germline, CDR1 SNHLY and CDR2 FYNNEI. This CDR3 has 13 amino acids. Here the CDR3 DNA reads TGTGCCAGCCTTGTGTCCGACGGGGAAAAACTGTTTTTT. Amino acids: CASLVSDGEKLFF.

This sequence joins TRBV6-6 and TRBJ2-7, with a tentative D call TRBD2 (6 bases). Trimming took 9 bases from V and 7 from J, leaving 25 bases between them. CDR1 and CDR2 from the germline V gene are MNHNY and SVGAGI (reference sequence). The CDR3 totals 15 residues. CDR3 region: CARGDGGGIPGEQYF. DNA of the CDR3: TGTGCCAGAGGCGACGGTGGGGGGATCCCTGGGGAGCAGTACTTC.

The genes are TRBV10-2 and TRBJ1-1; 7 bases are shared with TRBD1. J gave up 8 bases and V 6 bases, and 9 bases lay outside the gene matches. This CDR3 spans 13 amino acids. Germline values: CDR1 WSHSY, CDR2 SAAADI. CDR3 sequence (DNA): TGCGCCAGCAGCTCCACAGGGGCAGGCGAAGCTTTCTTT. Encoded protein: CASSSTGAGEAFF.

The chain employs TRBV6-5 and TRBJ1-2; D is unresolved. CDR1 is MNHEY, CDR2 SVGAGI, per germline. V lost 8 bases to trimming and J lost 7 bases, with 11 bases between them. The CDR3 runs to 11 residues. The CDR3 sequence is CASERDGGYTF. The CDR3, as DNA: TGTGCCAGCGAACGGGATGGTGGCTACACCTTC.

The chain uses TRBV2 and TRBJ1-5; perhaps TRBD1 as D (5 bases). V dropped 5 bases and J dropped 4 bases, with 9 bases sitting between them. Germline CDR1 reads SNHLY; CDR2 reads FYNNEI. The CDR3 contains 13 residues. The CDR3 reads CASSFSGNQPQHF. Written as DNA, the CDR3 is TGTGCCAGCAGTTTTTCAGGGAATCAGCCCCAGCATTTT.

V and J are TRBV28 and TRBJ1-1; 8 bases align to TRBD1. Per germline, CDR1 MDHEN and CDR2 SYDVKM. The CDR3 has 15 residues. The junction had 11 bases not matched to a gene; V was cut back by 6 bases and J by 5 bases. The CDR3 is CASSYSGGAYTEAFF. The CDR3 DNA sequence: TGTGCCAGCAGCTATTCAGGGGGCGCGTATACTGAAGCTTTCTTT. Looking up the rest from reference TRBV28 and TRBJ1-1 gives the full variable domain: DVKVTQSSRYLVKRTGEKVFLECVQDMDHENMFWYRQDPGLGLRLIYFSYDVKMKEKGDIPEGYSVSREKKERFSLILESASTNQTSMYLCASSYSGGAYTEAFFGQGTRLTVV.

The chain links TRBV7-2 to TRBJ2-3; D perhaps matches TRBD2 (6 bases). The V gene lost 5 bases and the J gene lost 2 bases, with 11 bases spanning the gap. Germline CDR1 reads SGHTA; CDR2 reads FQGNSA. The CDR3 is 14 residues long. DNA for the CDR3: TGTGCCAGCAGCAGGAGGGTCCCCACAGATACGCAGTATTTT. The encoded protein is CASSRRVPTDTQYF.

The chain has TRBV18 and TRBJ2-5, with 9 bases identical to TRBD2. J was trimmed by 5 bases and V by 6 bases; bases with no gene match: 7. The CDR3 spans 14 residues. In germline, CDR1 is KGHSH, CDR2 LQKENI. The chain's CDR3 is CASSLVAGVETQYF. In DNA, the CDR3 is TGTGCCAGCTCCCTGGTAGCGGGAGTCGAGACCCAGTACTTC.

The chain carries TRBV30 and TRBJ2-1, with D possibly matching TRBD1 (6 bases). In germline, CDR1 is GTSNPN, CDR2 SVGIG (reference sequence). The CDR3 is made up of 14 amino acids. Trimming stripped 3 bases from V and 0 bases from J, with 9 bases between. The CDR3 reads CAWSRGSSYNEQFF. CDR3 in DNA: TGTGCCTGGAGCAGGGGAAGCTCCTACAATGAGCAGTTCTTC.